The entry below gives a single T cell receptor (beta chain) sequence along with its context. Authors' processing steps: Amplification from reference gene primers served as the basis for estimated nucleated cell counts. Sequencing was performed with immunoSEQ multiplex PCR; in TCRdb, only in-frame clones are kept and a portion is missing. V and J calls and clone size are as listed in that table; D and trimming were resolved from the DNA. The repertoire holds just over 95,000 clones, with around 80% as singletons. The entry originates in a study of blood T cell repertoires in COVID-19. Study-wide context: Sample material is recorded as cDNA or gDNA derived from T cells, B-cell-depleted T cells, or PBMCs.

Germline V gives CDR1 MGHRA, CDR2 YSYEKL. The CDR3 length is 16 residues. V lost 4 bases to trimming and J lost 0 bases, with 12 bases between them. V gene TRBV4-1 combines with J gene TRBJ2-2, with D possibly being TRBD1 (6 bases). This clonotype was sampled from a man aged 60 to 75 with acute or convalescent COVID-19. The sample was peripheral blood. CDR3 amino acids: CASSPLDRSNTGELFF. In nucleotides, the CDR3 is TGCGCCAGCAGCCCCCTTGACAGGTCGAACACCGGGGAGCTGTTTTTT.